One and the same sample provided the 10 T cell receptor beta chains below, sequenced in a study of control samples from healthy donors and cancer patients. The assay was immunoSEQ multiplex PCR, and TCRdb's table has in-frame clones only and misses some. The sample includes 150,000 or so clones, around nine tenths seen only once; the top ten take 0.68%. Input material: blood. The receptors were gathered from a woman under 40 in good health.

The rearrangement links TRBV7-9 to TRBJ2-5, with TRBD2 matching 7 bases. The CDR3 is made up of 14 amino acids. The V gene's germline CDR1 is SEHNR and CDR2 FQNEAQ (reference sequence). The V segment lost 0 bases and the J segment 3 bases; nucleotides outside the gene matches: 1. The CDR3 reads CASSLAGGEETQYF. The CDR3 DNA reads as TGTGCCAGCAGCTTAGCTGGGGGGGAAGAGACCCAGTACTTC.

The rearrangement uses TRBV10-3 and TRBJ2-3; 8 bases line up with TRBD2. This CDR3 spans 16 amino acids. With V trimmed by 3 bases and J by 0 bases, 5 bases remained unmatched. Germline-derived CDR1 and CDR2 are ENHRY and SYGVKD. The chain's CDR3 is CAISEGTGGSTDTQYF. Written as DNA, the CDR3 is TGTGCCATCAGTGAAGGGACGGGAGGGAGCACAGATACGCAGTATTTT.

V and J are TRBV28 and TRBJ2-1; D is tentatively TRBD1 or TRBD2 (5 bases each). There are 16 residues in the CDR3. Trimming left V 4 bases short and J 2 bases short, with 15 bases between. Germline lookup yields CDR1 MDHEN and CDR2 SYDVKM. This CDR3 is CASSSSGTPTYNEQFF. The CDR3 nucleotides are TGTGCCAGCAGTTCATCCGGGACCCCGACCTACAATGAGCAGTTCTTC.

V usage is TRBV6-5 and J usage is TRBJ2-1; 8 bases line up with TRBD2. CDR3 length equals 16 residues. V gave up 2 bases and J gave up 6 bases; unmatched junction bases: 9. Germline assignment: CDR1 MNHEY and CDR2 SVGAGI. CDR3 DNA: TGTGCCAGCAGTTACGATTGGACTAGCAGTTCCAATGAGCAGTTCTTC. Translating gives CASSYDWTSSSNEQFF.

This chain joins TRBV4-1 and TRBJ2-3; TRBD2 is a possible D gene (6 bases). From germline, CDR1 is MGHRA and CDR2 YSYEKL. V was cut by 1 base and J by 0 bases, with 11 bases left in between. This CDR3 has 16 residues. The CDR3 coding sequence is TGCGCCAGCAGCCAAGGGGCAGGGACTAGCACAGATACGCAGTATTTT. It specifies CASSQGAGTSTDTQYF.

The rearrangement links TRBV6-6 to TRBJ1-5; D unresolved. Trimming removed 6 bases at V and 0 bases at J, with 6 bases between. Looked up from germline, CDR1 is MNHNY and CDR2 is SVGAGI (reference sequence). The CDR3 sequence is 13 residues long. The CDR3 loop reads CASSGYSNQPQHF. CDR3 DNA: TGTGCCAGCAGCGGTTATAGCAATCAGCCCCAGCATTTT.

Written as DNA, the CDR3 is TGTGCCAGTACCGCTAGCGGGAGCTACAATGAGCAGTTCTTC. Translating gives CASTASGSYNEQFF. The chain links TRBV19 to TRBJ2-1; 10 bases align to TRBD2. CDR3 length: 14 amino acids. Germline V lookup: CDR1 LNHDA, CDR2 SQIVND (reference sequence). The V and J ends lost 7 bases and 3 bases, in that order; junction bases with no gene match: 3.

This sequence joins TRBV5-1 and TRBJ2-1; 13 nucleotides agree with TRBD2. Germline CDR1 reads SGHRS; CDR2 reads YFSETQ. V shed 4 bases, J shed 2 bases, and the junction held 6 bases outside the gene matches. This CDR3 contains 17 residues. The CDR3 loop is CASSGTSGRAPYNEQFF. In DNA form, the CDR3 reads TGCGCCAGCAGCGGAACTAGCGGGAGGGCCCCCTACAATGAGCAGTTCTTC.

This chain links TRBV24-1 with TRBJ2-5; D assignment may be TRBD1 or TRBD2 (5 bases each). V lost 6 bases and J lost 5, with 9 bases in between. From germline, CDR1 is KGHDR and CDR2 SFDVKD. The CDR3 is 12 amino acids. This chain's CDR3 is CATSKGEETQYF. The CDR3 nucleotides read TGTGCCACCAGTAAAGGGGAGGAGACCCAGTACTTC.

This clone occurred once. The gene calls are TRBV4-2 and TRBJ2-7; weak D call: TRBD2 (6 bases). Trimming pared 2 bases from V and 3 bases from J, leaving 11 bases between. Germline-derived CDR1 and CDR2 are LGHNA and YNFKEQ. The CDR3 consists of 14 residues. The chain's CDR3 is CASSQYGSGYEQYF. CDR3 coding DNA: TGTGCCAGCAGCCAATACGGGAGTGGCTACGAGCAGTACTTC.